A single sample is the source of the 21 T cell receptor beta chains below, sequenced in a study of brain T cells in children with intractable seizures. The method was immunoSEQ multiplex PCR; TCRdb's version includes in-frame clones alone and lacks a portion of them. Of hundreds of thousands of clones in the sample, about 93% were seen once. Time point specified: blood from clinic visit 5 months post-surgery; TSC patient then seizure free. The input for sequencing was peripheral blood, taken 4 to 6 months after surgery. The receptors derive from a boy in the first two years of life with tuberous sclerosis and intractable seizures.

This clone was detected many times. This chain connects TRBV7-6 to TRBJ2-6; maybe TRBD2 (5 bases). Germline V gene data show CDR1 as SGHVS and CDR2 as FNYEAQ. CDR3 size: 17 residues. Trimming removed 5 bases from V and 0 bases from J, with 14 bases in between. CDR3 in DNA: TGTGCCAGCAGCATTAAGTCCCGGGACTCTGGGGCCAACGTCCTGACTTTC. As protein: CASSIKSRDSGANVLTF.

This clone was seen just once. The chain recombines TRBV13 with TRBJ2-7, with 8 bases fitting TRBD2. The germline CDR1 and CDR2 sequences are PRHDT and FYEKMQ (reference sequence). CDR3 size: 13 residues. With V trimmed by 6 bases and J by 1 base, 2 bases remained unmatched. CDR3 in DNA: TGTGCCAGCAGGGCGGGGGGTTCCTACGAGCAGTACTTC. Its translation is CASRAGGSYEQYF.

The chain couples TRBV5-1 to TRBJ2-7; the D is unclear. In germline, CDR1 is SGHRS, CDR2 YFSETQ. V was cut by 0 bases and J by 1 base, with 11 bases left in between. CDR3 size: 15 residues. The CDR3 region is CASSLAGQRSYEQYF. The CDR3 region has the DNA TGCGCCAGCAGCTTGGCCGGGCAGAGATCCTACGAGCAGTACTTC.

This clone has a single count. The chain has TRBV5-6 and TRBJ2-1, with TRBD2 as a possible D gene (5 bases). The CDR3 extends over 13 amino acids. The V gene lost 0 bases and the J gene lost 8 bases, with 9 bases spanning the gap. Germline assignment: CDR1 SGHDT and CDR2 YYEEEE. DNA of the CDR3: TGTGCCAGCAGCTTGGATTCGGGATATGAGCAGTTCTTC. As protein: CASSLDSGYEQFF.

V usage is TRBV6-4 and J usage is TRBJ1-2, with TRBD1 as a possible D gene (5 bases). CDR1 and CDR2 from the germline V gene are MRHNA and SNTAGT. This CDR3 spans 10 amino acids. CDR3 nucleotide sequence: TGTGCGGCCAGGGACTATGGCTACACCTTC. This encodes CAARDYGYTF.

The chain combines TRBV7-9 with TRBJ1-4; 10 bases are a match to TRBD1. V shed 5 bases, J shed 2 bases, and the junction held 8 bases outside the gene matches. The CDR3 totals 17 residues. CDR1 SEHNR and CDR2 FQNEAQ come from the germline V gene (reference sequence). CDR3 nucleotide sequence: TGTGCCAGCAGCAGGGGACAGGGGATGCCGACTAATGAAAAACTGTTTTTT. As protein: CASSRGQGMPTNEKLFF.

This clone has just one count. The CDR3 sequence: CASSPDRVDNYGYTF. The CDR3 bases are TGCGCCAGCAGTCCAGACAGGGTAGATAACTATGGCTACACCTTC. This chain uses TRBV5-1 with TRBJ1-2; TRBD1 matches 7 bases. This CDR3 has 15 residues. CDR1 and CDR2 from the germline V gene are SGHRS and YFSETQ. With 5 bases clipped from V and 1 base from J, the junction kept 8 bases outside the gene matches.

This clone was recorded only once. CDR3 bases: TGTGCCAGCAGCGTAAAGCAGGGAGGTGGAAACACCATATATTTT. It translates to CASSVKQGGGNTIYF. The chain uses TRBV7-2 and TRBJ1-3, with D possibly TRBD1 on 5 matching bases. V dropped 5 bases and J dropped 3 bases, with 14 bases sitting between them. The CDR3 runs 15 residues. Germline lookup yields CDR1 SGHTA and CDR2 FQGNSA.

The V gene is TRBV25-1, the J gene TRBJ2-5; D call uncertain. CDR1 is MGHDK and CDR2 is SYGVNS in the germline V gene. The CDR3 extends over 15 amino acids. The germline V and J ends were trimmed by 1 base and 0 bases, with 9 bases remaining between them. CDR3 DNA sequence: TGTGCCAGCAGTGAATCACAGTGGTACCAAGAGACCCAGTACTTC. It specifies CASSESQWYQETQYF.

The chain combines TRBV11-3 with TRBJ2-1, with D maybe TRBD2 (5 bases). V was pared by 5 bases and J by 0 bases, with 17 bases between. The CDR3 sequence is 17 residues long. Germline CDR1 is SGHNT and CDR2 is YENEEA. CDR3 sequence: CASSLNPRALSYNEQFF. In DNA form, the CDR3 reads TGTGCCAGCAGCCTAAACCCGAGGGCCCTCTCCTACAATGAGCAGTTCTTC.

The chain joins TRBV24-1 to TRBJ1-1, with TRBD1 as a possible D gene (5 bases). Trimming removed 3 bases from V and 7 bases from J, with 11 bases in between. The germline CDR1 and CDR2 sequences are KGHDR and SFDVKD. The CDR3 is 13 amino acids. The CDR3 here is CATSDPGGNEAFF. Written as DNA, the CDR3 is TGTGCCACCAGTGATCCCGGGGGGAATGAAGCTTTCTTT.

The V gene is TRBV7-9, the J gene TRBJ1-4, with D tentatively TRBD1 (6 bases). This CDR3 spans 16 amino acids. The V and J ends lost 5 bases and 8 bases respectively, with 21 bases between them. The germline V gene encodes CDR1 SEHNR and CDR2 FQNEAQ (reference sequence). CDR3 residues: CASSPGFGQGSEKLFF. The CDR3 bases are TGTGCCAGCAGCCCAGGCTTCGGGCAGGGGTCGGAAAAACTGTTTTTT.

J is TRBJ2-7 and V is TRBV19, with TRBD1 matching 8 bases. V trimming: 3 bases; J trimming: 4 bases; junction bases outside the gene matches: 8. This CDR3 has 15 amino acids. Germline CDR1 LNHDA, CDR2 SQIVND (reference sequence). The CDR3 bases are TGTGCCAGTAGTATGGGGACAGGTTGGGGGTACGAGCAGTACTTC. It specifies CASSMGTGWGYEQYF. Complete variable domain (other parts from reference TRBV19 and TRBJ2-7): DGGITQSPKYLFRKEGQNVTLSCEQNLNHDAMYWYRQDPGQGLRLIYYSQIVNDFQKGDIAEGYSVSREKKESFPLTVTSAQKNPTAFYLCASSMGTGWGYEQYFGPGTRLTVT.

The chain carries TRBV6-5 and TRBJ2-3, with D possibly TRBD1 on 5 matching bases. CDR1 MNHEY and CDR2 SVGAGI come from the germline V gene. CDR3 length: 12 residues. V lost 7 bases and J 4 bases, leaving 9 bases between the germline ends. The CDR3 spells CASNRGPDTQYF. In DNA, the CDR3 is TGTGCCAGCAATAGGGGCCCAGATACGCAGTATTTT.

The chain employs TRBV7-3 and TRBJ2-1; 8 positions match TRBD2. This CDR3 has 15 residues. V trimming: 5 bases; J trimming: 2 bases; junction bases outside the gene matches: 5. Looked up from germline, CDR1 is SGHTA and CDR2 is FQGTGA. The CDR3, as DNA: TGTGCCAGCAGCGCGCGAGCGGGGGCCTACAATGAGCAGTTCTTC. It is translated as CASSARAGAYNEQFF.

The chain is built from TRBV27 and TRBJ2-1; TRBD2 matches at 9 bases. Germline CDR1 is MNHEY and CDR2 is SMNVEV (reference sequence). V shed 5 bases, J shed 7 bases, and the junction held 12 bases outside the gene matches. The CDR3 covers 16 residues. CDR3 bases: TGTGCCAGCAGTCTTAGGCGGGAGGGCCTTAGAAATGAGCAGTTCTTC. Residues: CASSLRREGLRNEQFF.

Comments on this clone: The junction does not match germline at one end; this may be a read error. The gene calls are TRBV6-4 and TRBJ2-3, with D perhaps matching TRBD2 (5 bases). Germline CDR1 MRHNA, CDR2 SNTAGT. The length of the CDR3 is 15 residues. The CDR3: CASRDFHNITDTQYF. The DNA of the CDR3 is TGTGCCAGCAGGGACTTTCACAATATCACAGATACGCAGTATTTT.

V and J are TRBV29-1 and TRBJ2-2; 7 bases are shared with TRBD1. V was pared by 1 base and J by 4 bases, with 9 bases of the junction left unmatched. Looked up from germline, CDR1 is SQVTM and CDR2 is ANQGSEA. The CDR3 is 16 amino acids. CDR3 residues: CSVEVLKAGGTGELFF. The CDR3 DNA reads as TGCAGCGTTGAAGTCCTAAAAGCAGGGGGCACCGGGGAGCTGTTTTTT.

This chain connects TRBV30 to TRBJ2-3, with D hard to call. Germline CDR1 is GTSNPN and CDR2 is SVGIG (reference sequence). The CDR3 runs 15 residues. Between the trimmed V and J ends, which lost 1 base and 2 bases, there was a span of 13 bases. As DNA, the CDR3 is TGTGCCTGGAGTGGGATTGGGGAACCCACAGATACGCAGTATTTT. Encoded protein: CAWSGIGEPTDTQYF.

V and J are TRBV5-1 and TRBJ2-2; TRBD2 might be the D (6 bases). The CDR3 extends over 16 amino acids. In germline, CDR1 is SGHRS, CDR2 YFSETQ. The V end lost 0 bases, the J end lost 0 bases, and 9 bases lay between the germline ends. Here the CDR3 DNA reads TGCGCCAGCAGCTTGGCTTGGGGGGCGAACACCGGGGAGCTGTTTTTT. Its translation is CASSLAWGANTGELFF.

The rearrangement joins TRBV5-4 to TRBJ2-7, with TRBD2 matching 10 bases. The trim removed 3 bases at V and 4 bases at J, leaving 4 bases unmatched. This CDR3 has 14 residues. Germline assignment: CDR1 SGHNT and CDR2 YYREEE (reference sequence). Here the CDR3 DNA reads TGTGCCAGCAGCTCTAGCGGGAGTGGGTACGAGCAGTACTTC. Its translation: CASSSSGSGYEQYF.